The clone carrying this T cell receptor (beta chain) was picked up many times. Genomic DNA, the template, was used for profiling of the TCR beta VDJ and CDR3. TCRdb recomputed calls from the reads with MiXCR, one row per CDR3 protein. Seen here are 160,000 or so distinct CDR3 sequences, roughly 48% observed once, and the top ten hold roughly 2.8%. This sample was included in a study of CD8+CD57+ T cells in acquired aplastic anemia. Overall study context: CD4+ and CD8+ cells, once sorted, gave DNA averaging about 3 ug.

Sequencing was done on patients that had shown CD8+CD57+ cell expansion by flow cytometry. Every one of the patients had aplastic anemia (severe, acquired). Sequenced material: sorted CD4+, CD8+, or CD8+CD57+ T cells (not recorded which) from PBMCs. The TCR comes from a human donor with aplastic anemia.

CDR3 protein: CSARLTEGGAHEQYF. CDR3 nucleotide sequence: TGCAGTGCTAGACTCACGGAGGGAGGGGCCCACGAGCAGTACTTC. This chain joins TRBV20-1 and TRBJ2-7, with 7 bases aligning to TRBD2. The CDR3 sequence is 15 residues long. In germline, CDR1 is DFQATT, CDR2 SNEGSKA (reference sequence). With V trimmed by 2 bases and J by 5 bases, 12 bases remained unmatched.